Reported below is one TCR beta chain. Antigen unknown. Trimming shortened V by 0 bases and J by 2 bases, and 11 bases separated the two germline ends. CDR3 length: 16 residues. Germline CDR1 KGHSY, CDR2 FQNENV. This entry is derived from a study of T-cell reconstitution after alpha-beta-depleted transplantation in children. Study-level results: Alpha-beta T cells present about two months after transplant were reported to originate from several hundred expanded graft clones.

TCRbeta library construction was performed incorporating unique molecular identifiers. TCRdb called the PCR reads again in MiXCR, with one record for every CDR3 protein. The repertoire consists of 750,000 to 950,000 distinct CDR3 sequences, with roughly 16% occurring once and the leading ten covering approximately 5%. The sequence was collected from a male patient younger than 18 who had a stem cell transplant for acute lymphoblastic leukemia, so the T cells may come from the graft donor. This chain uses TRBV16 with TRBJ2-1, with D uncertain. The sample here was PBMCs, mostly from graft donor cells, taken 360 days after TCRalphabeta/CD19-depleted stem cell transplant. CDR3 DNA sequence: TGTGCCAGCAGCCAATCTATCCCGACTGCCTACAATGAGCAGTTCTTC. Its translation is CASSQSIPTAYNEQFF.